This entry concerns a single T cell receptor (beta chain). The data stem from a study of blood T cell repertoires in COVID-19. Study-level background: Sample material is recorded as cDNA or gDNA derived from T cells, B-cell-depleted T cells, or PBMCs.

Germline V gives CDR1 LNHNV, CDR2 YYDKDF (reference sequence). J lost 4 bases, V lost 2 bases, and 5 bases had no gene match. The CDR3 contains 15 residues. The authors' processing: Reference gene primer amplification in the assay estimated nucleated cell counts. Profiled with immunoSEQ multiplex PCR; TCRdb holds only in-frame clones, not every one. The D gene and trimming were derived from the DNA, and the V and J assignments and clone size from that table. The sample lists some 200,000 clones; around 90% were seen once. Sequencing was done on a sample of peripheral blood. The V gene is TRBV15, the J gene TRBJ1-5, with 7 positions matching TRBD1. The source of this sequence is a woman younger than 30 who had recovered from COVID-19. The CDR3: CATSRSDRENQPQHF. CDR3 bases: TGTGCCACCAGCAGATCTGACAGGGAGAATCAGCCCCAGCATTTT.